Listed here are 12 T cell receptor beta chains from one sample, sequenced in a study of cytomegalovirus exposure and HLA in healthy donors. Profiling relied on immunoSEQ multiplex PCR, and the TCRdb table lists in-frame clones only, not all of them. The sample holds 200,000 to 300,000 clones, roughly 87% seen once. Sequencing was carried out using PBMCs. These receptors were collected from a woman in her 30s in good health and CMV-seronegative.

The chain combines TRBV7-9 with TRBJ2-7, with 8 bases that match TRBD1. V lost 5 bases, J lost 6 bases, and 9 bases stayed unmatched. This CDR3 is 14 amino acids long. Per germline, CDR1 SEHNR and CDR2 FQNEAQ (reference sequence). DNA for the CDR3: TGTGCCAGCAGCCCGGTTGGACAGGGTCGCGAGCAGTACTTC. It encodes CASSPVGQGREQYF.

This rearrangement joins TRBV6-4 to TRBJ2-3; no definite D call. CDR3 length equals 13 residues. In germline, CDR1 is MRHNA, CDR2 SNTAGT. Trimming took off 9 bases at V and 5 bases at J, with 15 bases between the two ends. The CDR3 sequence: CARARADRDTQYF. In DNA, the CDR3 is TGTGCCAGGGCTAGGGCCGACCGAGATACGCAGTATTTT.

V usage is TRBV28 and J usage is TRBJ1-5; 7 bases are a match to TRBD1. This CDR3 contains 17 residues. V shed 6 bases, J shed 3 bases, and the junction held 14 bases outside the gene matches. Per the germline V gene, CDR1 is MDHEN and CDR2 is SYDVKM. The CDR3 DNA follows: TGTGCCAGCAGCCCTTTGATGGACAGGATTGTCAATCAGCCCCAGCATTTT. Residues: CASSPLMDRIVNQPQHF. Drawing the rest from reference TRBV28 and TRBJ1-5, the complete variable domain is DVKVTQSSRYLVKRTGEKVFLECVQDMDHENMFWYRQDPGLGLRLIYFSYDVKMKEKGDIPEGYSVSREKKERFSLILESASTNQTSMYLCASSPLMDRIVNQPQHFGDGTRLSIL.

The gene calls are TRBV19 and TRBJ2-7; the D is unclear. V dropped 3 bases and J dropped 1 base, with 10 bases sitting between them. Germline lookup yields CDR1 LNHDA and CDR2 SQIVND (reference sequence). This CDR3 comprises 14 residues. The CDR3 nucleotides are TGTGCCAGTAGTATGGGCACGGAATCCTACGAGCAGTACTTC. This gives the protein CASSMGTESYEQYF.

This chain joins TRBV29-1 and TRBJ2-2; 7 nucleotides match TRBD2. In germline, CDR1 is SQVTM, CDR2 ANQGSEA. V shed 6 bases and J 2 bases; nucleotides not matched to a gene: 9. This CDR3 is built from 15 residues. The CDR3 DNA sequence: TGCAGCGTACTAACCCGGGGACTAAACACCGGGGAGCTGTTTTTT. Translated, it gives CSVLTRGLNTGELFF.

This chain uses TRBV6-5 with TRBJ1-2, with 7 bases that match TRBD1. Germline CDR1 is MNHEY and CDR2 is SVGAGI. The CDR3 extends over 13 amino acids. J lost 8 bases, V lost 6 bases, and 9 bases had no gene match. CDR3: CASSYDRAQGYTF. The CDR3 bases are TGTGCCAGCAGCTATGACAGGGCACAGGGCTACACCTTC.

The genes are TRBV29-1 and TRBJ2-7; a possible D gene is TRBD2 (6 bases). The CDR3 contains 13 residues. V lost 7 bases and J 6 bases, leaving 19 bases between the germline ends. Per the germline V gene, CDR1 is SQVTM and CDR2 is ANQGSEA. CDR3 region: CSGLVGGSGEQYF. CDR3 coding DNA: TGCAGCGGCCTGGTTGGGGGGAGTGGCGAGCAGTACTTC.

This clone was found once. This chain connects TRBV15 to TRBJ2-6; D assignment may be TRBD1 or TRBD2 (5 bases each). The CDR3 is made up of 18 amino acids. V was clipped by 0 bases and J by 0 bases, with 12 bases between them. Germline-derived CDR1 and CDR2 are LNHNV and YYDKDF (reference sequence). CDR3 in DNA: TGTGCCACCAGCAGAGAGGGGGTAGGAACCTCTGGGGCCAACGTCCTGACTTTC. It yields the protein CATSREGVGTSGANVLTF. The entire variable domain, with the rest obtained from reference TRBV15 and TRBJ2-6, is as follows: DAMVIQNPRYQVTQFGKPVTLSCSQTLNHNVMYWYQQKSSQAPKLLFHYYDKDFNNEADTPDNFQSRRPNTSFCFLDIRSPGLGDTAMYLCATSREGVGTSGANVLTFGAGSRLTVL.

The rearrangement joins TRBV14 to TRBJ2-2; 9 nucleotides align to TRBD1. The trim removed 4 bases at V and 7 bases at J, leaving 10 bases unmatched. Per the germline V gene, CDR1 is SGHDN and CDR2 is FVKESK. The CDR3 length is 16 residues. Here the CDR3 DNA reads TGTGCCAGCAGCCGCCGGGACAGGGTTACTTACGGGGAGCTGTTTTTT. This encodes CASSRRDRVTYGELFF. The variable domain in full, with the rest retrieved from reference TRBV14 and TRBJ2-2, is EAGVTQFPSHSVIEKGQTVTLRCDPISGHDNLYWYRRVMGKEIKFLLHFVKESKQDESGMPNNRFLAERTGGTYSTLKVQPAELEDSGVYFCASSRRDRVTYGELFFGEGSRLTVL.

Written as DNA, the CDR3 is TGTGCCAGTAGTATGCCAGGACAGGGGGCTATCGAGCAGTACTTC. Translation: CASSMPGQGAIEQYF. V gene TRBV19 combines with J gene TRBJ2-7; TRBD1 aligns across 11 bases. The CDR3 spans 15 residues. The J segment lost 6 bases and the V segment lost 3 bases, leaving 7 bases of the junction unmatched. Looked up from germline, CDR1 is LNHDA and CDR2 is SQIVND (reference sequence).

V is TRBV7-6 and J is TRBJ2-6, with D hard to call. In germline, CDR1 is SGHVS, CDR2 FNYEAQ. V lost 5 bases, J lost 0 bases, and 8 bases lay in between. This CDR3 is 15 amino acids long. In DNA form, the CDR3 reads TGTGCCAGCAGCCCCACTAACTCTGGGGCCAACGTCCTGACTTTC. It encodes CASSPTNSGANVLTF.

The sample holds one count of this clone. V usage is TRBV4-3 and J usage is TRBJ1-2, with D maybe TRBD1 (6 bases). This CDR3 region has 18 residues. The V and J ends lost 1 base and 3 bases respectively, with 21 bases between them. CDR1 LGHNA and CDR2 YSLEER come from the germline V gene. CDR3 coding DNA: TGCGCCAGCAGCCAAGTGGGATGGGGGGACATGGTTGACTATGGCTACACCTTC. It codes for CASSQVGWGDMVDYGYTF.